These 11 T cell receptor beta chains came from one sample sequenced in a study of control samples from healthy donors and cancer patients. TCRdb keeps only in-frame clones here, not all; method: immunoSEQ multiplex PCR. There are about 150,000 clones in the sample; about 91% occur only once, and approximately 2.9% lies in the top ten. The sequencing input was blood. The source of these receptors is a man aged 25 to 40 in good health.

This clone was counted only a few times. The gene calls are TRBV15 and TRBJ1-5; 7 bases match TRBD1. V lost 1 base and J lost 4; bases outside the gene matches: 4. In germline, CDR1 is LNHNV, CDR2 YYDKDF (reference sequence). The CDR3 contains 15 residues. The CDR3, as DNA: TGTGCCACCAGCAGAGTAAGGACAGGTAATCAGCCCCAGCATTTT. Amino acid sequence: CATSRVRTGNQPQHF.

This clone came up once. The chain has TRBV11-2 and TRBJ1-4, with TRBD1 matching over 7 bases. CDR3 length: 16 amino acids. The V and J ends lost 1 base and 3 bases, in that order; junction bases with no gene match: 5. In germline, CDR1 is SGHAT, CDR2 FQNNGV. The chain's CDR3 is CASSLAGGMANEKLFF. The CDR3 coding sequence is TGTGCCAGCAGCTTAGCAGGGGGAATGGCTAATGAAAAACTGTTTTTT.

CDR3 sequence reads: CATSRDQGWNTEAFF. In DNA, the CDR3 is TGTGCCACCAGCAGAGATCAGGGATGGAACACTGAAGCTTTCTTT. V gene TRBV15 combines with J gene TRBJ1-1; a possible D gene is TRBD1 (5 bases). The ends were cut back, 0 bases at V and 1 base at J, with 9 bases in the middle. This CDR3 has 15 amino acids. CDR1 is LNHNV, CDR2 YYDKDF, per germline (reference sequence).

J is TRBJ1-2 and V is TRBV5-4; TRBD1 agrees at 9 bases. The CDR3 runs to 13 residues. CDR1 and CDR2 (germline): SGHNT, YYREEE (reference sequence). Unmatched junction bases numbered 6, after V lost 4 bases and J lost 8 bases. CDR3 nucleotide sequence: TGTGCCAGCAGCCCGGGCGGGACAGGGGGCTACACCTTC. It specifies CASSPGGTGGYTF.

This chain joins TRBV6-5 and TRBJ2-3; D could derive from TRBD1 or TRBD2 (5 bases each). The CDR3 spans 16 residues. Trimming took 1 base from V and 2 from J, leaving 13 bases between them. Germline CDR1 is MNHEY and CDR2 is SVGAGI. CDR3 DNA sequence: TGTGCCAGCAGTTACTTCCCCGGGGCCCCCACAGATACGCAGTATTTT. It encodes CASSYFPGAPTDTQYF.

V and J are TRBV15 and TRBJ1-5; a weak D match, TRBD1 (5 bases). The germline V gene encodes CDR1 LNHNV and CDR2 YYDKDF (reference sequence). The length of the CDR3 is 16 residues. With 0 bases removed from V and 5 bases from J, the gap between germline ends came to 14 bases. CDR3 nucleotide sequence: TGTGCCACCAGCAGAGAAGGGCGGCAGGGTGATCAGCCCCAGCATTTT. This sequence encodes CATSREGRQGDQPQHF.

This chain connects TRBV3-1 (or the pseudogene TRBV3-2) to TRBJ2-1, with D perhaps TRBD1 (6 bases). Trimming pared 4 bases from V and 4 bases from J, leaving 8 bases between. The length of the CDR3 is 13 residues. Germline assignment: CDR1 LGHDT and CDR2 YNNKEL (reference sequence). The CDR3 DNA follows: TGTGCCAGCAGCCGGCAGGGGTACAATGAGCAGTTCTTC. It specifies CASSRQGYNEQFF.

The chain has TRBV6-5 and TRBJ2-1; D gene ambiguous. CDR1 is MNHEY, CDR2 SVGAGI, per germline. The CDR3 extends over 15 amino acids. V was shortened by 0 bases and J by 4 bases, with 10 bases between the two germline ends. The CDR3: CASSYSRERYNEQFF. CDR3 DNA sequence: TGTGCCAGCAGTTACTCCCGAGAGAGATACAATGAGCAGTTCTTC.

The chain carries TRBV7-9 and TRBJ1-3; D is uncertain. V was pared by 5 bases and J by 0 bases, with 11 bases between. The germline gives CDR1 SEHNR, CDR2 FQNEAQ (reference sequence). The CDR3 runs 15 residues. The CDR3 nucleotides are TGTGCCAGCAGCACTCCAGGCTTCTCTGGAAACACCATATATTTT. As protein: CASSTPGFSGNTIYF.

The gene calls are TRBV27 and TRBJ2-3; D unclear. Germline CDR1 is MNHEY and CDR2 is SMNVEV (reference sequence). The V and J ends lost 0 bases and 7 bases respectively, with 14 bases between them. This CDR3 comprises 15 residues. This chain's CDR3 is CASSLSPPQGNTQYF. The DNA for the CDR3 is TGTGCCAGCAGTTTATCTCCCCCCCAAGGCAATACGCAGTATTTT.

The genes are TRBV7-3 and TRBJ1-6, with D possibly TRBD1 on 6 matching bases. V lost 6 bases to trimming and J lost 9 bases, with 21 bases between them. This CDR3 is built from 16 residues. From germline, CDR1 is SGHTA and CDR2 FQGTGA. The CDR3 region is CASSLKGQKDSSPLHF. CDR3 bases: TGTGCCAGCAGTCTAAAGGGACAAAAGGATAGTTCACCCCTCCACTTT.